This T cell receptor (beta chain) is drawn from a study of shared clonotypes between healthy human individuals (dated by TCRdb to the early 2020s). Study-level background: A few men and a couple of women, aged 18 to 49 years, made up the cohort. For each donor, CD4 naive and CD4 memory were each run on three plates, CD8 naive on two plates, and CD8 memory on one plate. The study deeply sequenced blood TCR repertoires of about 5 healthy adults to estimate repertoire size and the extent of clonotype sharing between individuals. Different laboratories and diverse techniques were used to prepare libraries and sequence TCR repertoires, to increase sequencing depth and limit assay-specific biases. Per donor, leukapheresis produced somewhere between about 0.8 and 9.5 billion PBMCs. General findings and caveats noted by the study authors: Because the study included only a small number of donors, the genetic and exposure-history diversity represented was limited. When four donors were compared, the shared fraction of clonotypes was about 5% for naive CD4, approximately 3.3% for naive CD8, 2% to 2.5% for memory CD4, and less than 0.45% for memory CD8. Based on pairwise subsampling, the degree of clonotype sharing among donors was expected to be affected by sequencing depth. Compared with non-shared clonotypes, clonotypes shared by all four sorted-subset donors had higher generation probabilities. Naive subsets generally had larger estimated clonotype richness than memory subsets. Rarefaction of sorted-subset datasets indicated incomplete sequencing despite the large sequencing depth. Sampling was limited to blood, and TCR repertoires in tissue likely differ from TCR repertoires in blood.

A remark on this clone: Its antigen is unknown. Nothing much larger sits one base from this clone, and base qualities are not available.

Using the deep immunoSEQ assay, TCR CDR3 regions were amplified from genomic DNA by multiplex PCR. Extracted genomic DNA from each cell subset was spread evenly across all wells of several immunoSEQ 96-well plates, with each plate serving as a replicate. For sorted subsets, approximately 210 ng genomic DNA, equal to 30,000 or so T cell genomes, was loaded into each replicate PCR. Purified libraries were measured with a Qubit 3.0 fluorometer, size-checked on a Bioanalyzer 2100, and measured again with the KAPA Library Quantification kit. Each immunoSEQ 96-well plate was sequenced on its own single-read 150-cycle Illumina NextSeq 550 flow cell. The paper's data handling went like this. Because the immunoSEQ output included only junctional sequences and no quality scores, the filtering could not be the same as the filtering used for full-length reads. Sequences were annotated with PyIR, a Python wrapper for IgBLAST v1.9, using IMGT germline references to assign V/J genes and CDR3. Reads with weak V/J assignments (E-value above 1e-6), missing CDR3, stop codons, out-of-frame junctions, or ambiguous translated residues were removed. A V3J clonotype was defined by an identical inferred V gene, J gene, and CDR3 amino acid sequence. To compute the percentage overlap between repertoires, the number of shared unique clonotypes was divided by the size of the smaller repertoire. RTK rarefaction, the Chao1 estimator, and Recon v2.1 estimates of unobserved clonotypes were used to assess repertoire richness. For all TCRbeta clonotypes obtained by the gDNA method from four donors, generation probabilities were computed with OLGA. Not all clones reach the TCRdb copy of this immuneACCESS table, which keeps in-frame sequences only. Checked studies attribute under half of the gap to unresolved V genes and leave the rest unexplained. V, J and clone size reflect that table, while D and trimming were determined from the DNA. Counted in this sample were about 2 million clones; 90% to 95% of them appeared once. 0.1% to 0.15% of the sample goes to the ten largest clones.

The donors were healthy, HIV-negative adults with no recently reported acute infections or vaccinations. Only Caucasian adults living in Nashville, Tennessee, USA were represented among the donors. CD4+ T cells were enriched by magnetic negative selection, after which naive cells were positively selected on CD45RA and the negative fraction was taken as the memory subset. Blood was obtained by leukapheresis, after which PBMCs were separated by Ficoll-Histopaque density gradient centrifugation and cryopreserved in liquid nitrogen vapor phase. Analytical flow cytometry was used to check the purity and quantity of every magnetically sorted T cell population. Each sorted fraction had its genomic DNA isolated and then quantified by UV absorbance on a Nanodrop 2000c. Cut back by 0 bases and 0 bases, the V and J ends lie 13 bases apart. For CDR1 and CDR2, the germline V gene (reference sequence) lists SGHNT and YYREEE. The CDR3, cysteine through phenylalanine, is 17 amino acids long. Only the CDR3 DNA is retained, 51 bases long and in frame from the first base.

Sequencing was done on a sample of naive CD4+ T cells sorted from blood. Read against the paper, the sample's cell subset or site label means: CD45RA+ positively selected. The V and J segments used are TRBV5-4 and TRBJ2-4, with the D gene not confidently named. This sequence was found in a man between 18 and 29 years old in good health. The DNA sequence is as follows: TGTGCCAGCAGCTTGGGGTCCGTATCTCTAGCCAAAAACATTCAGTACTTC. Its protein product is CASSLGSVSLAKNIQYF.